Given below is one T cell receptor (beta chain) in context. Its antigen remains unknown. These data belong to a study of breast tumors, draining lymph nodes, adjacent tissues. TCRdb called the multiplex PCR reads again in MiXCR, with one record for every CDR3 protein. The table shows 150,000 to 200,000 distinct CDR3 sequences, with around a third occurring only once. Breast cancer patients provided tissue from their axillary draining lymph nodes. There are 14 residues in the CDR3. V was clipped by 7 bases and J by 11 bases, with 22 bases between them. Study-wide results and limits: Luminal-like breast cancer showed significantly higher tumor–nontumor repertoire similarity than basal-like.

The TCR sequence derives from a female donor with breast cancer. Some clones in this sample may be carry-over from other donors' samples. This chain links TRBV12-3 or TRBV12-4 with TRBJ2-3; D gene unclear. Sequenced: axillary lymph node tissue. DNA for the CDR3: TGTGCCAGCATGCCGGGCACGAGCTACAATGAGCAGTATTTT. As protein: CASMPGTSYNEQYF.